This TCR beta chain was observed in a study of somatic mutations in cytotoxic T cells in rheumatoid arthritis. The germline V and J ends were trimmed by 2 bases and 5 bases, with 10 bases remaining between them. The CDR3 has 14 residues. Germline V lookup: CDR1 SGHNT, CDR2 YENEEA. This clone was observed once. Using positive magnetic bead selection on an AutoMACS, CD4+ and CD8+ cells were isolated, after which their purity was checked by flow cytometry. The data were produced by immunoSEQ multiplex PCR, yet TCRdb's version contains in-frame clones alone and is incomplete. The sample contains approximately 19,000 clones, around 80% of which appear only once.

The chain recombines TRBV11-3 with TRBJ2-1, with D hard to call. This clonotype was sampled from an adult with rheumatoid arthritis. The specimen sequenced was CD8+ T cells sorted from blood. The CDR3 spells CASSLFYGNNEQFF. The DNA of the CDR3 is TGTGCCAGCAGCTTATTCTATGGAAACAATGAGCAGTTCTTC. Supplemented by reference TRBV11-3 and TRBJ2-1, the full variable domain reads EAGVVQSPRYKIIEKKQPVAFWCNPISGHNTLYWYLQNLGQGPELLIRYENEEAVDDSQLPKDRFSAERLKGVDSTLKIQPAELGDSAVYLCASSLFYGNNEQFFGPGTRLTVL.